This passage covers 10 T cell receptor beta chains from one sample sequenced in a study of patients and donors after allogeneic stem cell transplantation. In TCRdb, the RT-PCR reads were re-called with MiXCR into one record per CDR3 protein. Altogether around 200,000 distinct CDR3 sequences are present, more than 35% being singletons, with the ten largest covering roughly 11%. Sequenced sample: blood, either unsorted or a sorted T cell fraction (not recorded which). These receptors were taken from a human donor who was either an allogeneic HSCT recipient or a stem cell or donor lymphocyte infusion donor (not recorded which). It is not recorded whose cells these are; they may come from a transplant donor.

This clonotype was recorded only once. The chain joins TRBV12-3 or TRBV12-4 to TRBJ2-1; tentatively, D is TRBD1 (6 bases). The CDR3 loop spans 14 amino acids. V lost 6 bases, J lost 4 bases, and 13 bases lay in between. The CDR3 reads CASRRTGTYNEQFF. The CDR3 nucleotides read TGTGCCAGCAGGCGAACAGGGACATACAATGAGCAGTTCTTC.

The chain employs TRBV5-1 and TRBJ1-2; 8 bases are shared with TRBD1. This CDR3 region has 14 residues. The junction had 7 bases not matched to a gene; V was cut back by 4 bases and J by 5 bases. Germline V gene data show CDR1 as SGHRS and CDR2 as YFSETQ. CDR3 nucleotide sequence: TGCGCCAGCAGCCGAGACAGGGGCCGGTATGGCTACACCTTC. It encodes CASSRDRGRYGYTF.

This clonotype has only one observation. The chain recombines TRBV20-1 with TRBJ2-7; TRBD2 aligns across 10 bases. Looked up from germline, CDR1 is DFQATT and CDR2 is SNEGSKA (reference sequence). V lost 3 bases and J lost 0; bases outside the gene matches: 5. The CDR3 sequence is 15 residues long. The CDR3 is CSASSGGLGSYEQYF. In nucleotides, the CDR3 is TGCAGTGCTAGTAGCGGGGGGCTCGGCTCCTACGAGCAGTACTTC.

The chain uses TRBV4-1 and TRBJ1-2; 7 bases agree with TRBD1. Germline V gene sequence: CDR1 MGHRA, CDR2 YSYEKL. CDR3 size: 16 residues. V shed 0 bases, J shed 6 bases, and the junction held 10 bases outside the gene matches. The CDR3 loop reads CASSQDEFQGGNGYTF. CDR3 nucleotide sequence: TGCGCCAGCAGCCAAGATGAATTTCAGGGGGGGAATGGCTACACCTTC.

This sequence joins TRBV20-1 and TRBJ2-1; 13 bases align to TRBD2. Germline CDR1 DFQATT, CDR2 SNEGSKA (reference sequence). The CDR3 spans 15 residues. V gave up 6 bases and J gave up 5 bases; unmatched junction bases: 7. The CDR3 here is CSATPGLAGDNEQFF. CDR3 nucleotide sequence: TGCAGTGCGACCCCTGGACTAGCGGGGGACAATGAGCAGTTCTTC.

The CDR3 spells CASSALAGGETQYF. The CDR3 DNA reads as TGTGCCAGCAGCGCCCTAGCGGGGGGCGAGACCCAGTACTTC. The chain combines TRBV9 with TRBJ2-5; 11 positions agree with TRBD2. Germline V CDR1 and CDR2: SGDLS, YYNGEE. J lost 5 bases, V lost 3 bases, and 3 bases had no gene match. The length of the CDR3 is 14 residues.

This clonotype occurred a few times. The chain has TRBV21-1 and TRBJ2-3; whether TRBD2, the table's D call, matches the DNA was not checked. TRBV21-1 counts as a pseudogene. This CDR3 region has 14 residues. The CDR3 here is CASSNPTSSDTQYF. CDR3 in DNA: TGTGCCAGCAGCAATCCCACTAGTTCGGATACGCAGTATTTT.

The chain employs TRBV12-3 or TRBV12-4 and TRBJ2-5, with TRBD2 matching 7 bases. V lost 1 base, J lost 1 base, and 6 bases stayed unmatched. The CDR3 totals 16 residues. The CDR3 sequence is CASSLGGGALQETQYF. The CDR3, as DNA: TGTGCCAGCAGTTTAGGCGGGGGAGCTCTCCAAGAGACCCAGTACTTC.

This chain uses TRBV15 with TRBJ2-5, with D possibly being TRBD2 (5 bases). The germline CDR1 and CDR2 sequences are LNHNV and YYDKDF (reference sequence). V lost 6 bases, J lost 5 bases, and 10 bases lay in between. CDR3 length: 12 amino acids. The CDR3, as DNA: TGTGCCACCAGGGGAGATTCTGAGACCCAGTACTTC. Amino acids: CATRGDSETQYF.

The chain combines TRBV6-2 or TRBV6-3 with TRBJ2-5; TRBD2 agrees at 7 bases. The length of the CDR3 is 14 residues. From germline, CDR1 is MNHEY and CDR2 SVGEGT. With 4 bases clipped from V and 4 bases from J, the junction kept 6 bases outside the gene matches. The CDR3 DNA reads as TGTGCCAGCAGTTCGACTCTAGCGGCAGAGACCCAGTACTTC. It yields the protein CASSSTLAAETQYF.